This TCR beta chain was sequenced in a study of T cells after yellow fever vaccination. Study as a whole: Each low-cell-number fraction was prepared by means of SMART-Seq v4 Ultra Low Input. General study findings and limits: Reappearance after the booster was seen for most primary-vaccination clones, at more than 95% CD4 and 88% CD8. The secondary response peaked faster, at day 5 versus 15, but was weaker. Contaminating bulk clonotypes could be abundant in FACS-sorted repertoires.

Germline CDR1 SGHVS, CDR2 FNYEAQ. V lost 5 bases and J lost 6; bases outside the gene matches: 7. The CDR3 runs 15 residues. TCRdb analysed the 5' RACE reads with MiXCR anew, one entry per CDR3 protein. Here the sample spans under 350,000 distinct CDR3 sequences, approximately 4% being singletons. This clonotype was counted a few times. What it recognizes is unknown. The clonotype was recovered from a man younger than 30 who received the YFV17D yellow fever vaccine. The rearrangement uses TRBV7-6 and TRBJ1-5; 10 positions agree with TRBD1. Sequenced material: PBMCs, taken 5 days after the yellow fever booster vaccination. The CDR3 region has the DNA TGTGCCAGCAGCGCAAGAGGGACAGGGGTTCAGCCCCAGCATTTT. The encoded protein is CASSARGTGVQPQHF. Complete variable domain (other parts from reference TRBV7-6 and TRBJ1-5): GAGVSQSPRYKVTKRGQDVALRCDPISGHVSLYWYRQALGQGPEFLTYFNYEAQQDKSGLPNDRFSAERPEGSISTLTIQRTEQRDSAMYRCASSARGTGVQPQHFGDGTRLSIL.